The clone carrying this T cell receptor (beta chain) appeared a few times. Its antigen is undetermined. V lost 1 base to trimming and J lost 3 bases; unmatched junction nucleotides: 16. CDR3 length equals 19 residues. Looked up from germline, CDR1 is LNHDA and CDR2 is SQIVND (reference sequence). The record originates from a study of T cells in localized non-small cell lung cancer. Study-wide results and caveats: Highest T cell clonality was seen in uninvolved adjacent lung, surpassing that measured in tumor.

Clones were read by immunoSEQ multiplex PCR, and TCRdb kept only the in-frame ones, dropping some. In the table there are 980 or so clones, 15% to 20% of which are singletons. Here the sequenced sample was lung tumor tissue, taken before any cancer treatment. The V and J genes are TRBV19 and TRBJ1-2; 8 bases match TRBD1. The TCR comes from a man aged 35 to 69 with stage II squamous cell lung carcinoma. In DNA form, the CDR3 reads TGTGCCAGTAGTATAGGGATAATCCGACAGGGGCAAAGGGACTATGGCTACACCTTC. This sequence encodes CASSIGIIRQGQRDYGYTF.